This T cell receptor (beta chain) was captured in a study of PD-1 and CTLA-4 blockade in melanoma. The CDR3 is 14 amino acids. CDR1 MNHEY and CDR2 SVGAGI come from the germline V gene. The ends were cut back, 2 bases at V and 5 bases at J, with 12 bases in the middle. Measured with immunoSEQ multiplex PCR; TCRdb has only the in-frame clones, and not every one. The sample yields around 32,000 clones, about 88% seen once. The TCR sequence derives from a human donor with melanoma. Sample: CD8+ T cells from peripheral blood, taken before anti-PD-1 treatment. The gene calls are TRBV6-5 and TRBJ1-1, with D uncertain. CDR3 DNA: TGTGCCAGCAGTTACACGTCTGGGGAGACTGAAGCTTTCTTT. Its translation: CASSYTSGETEAFF.